This TCR beta chain was sequenced for a study of blood T cells in healthy people across ages. Regarding the study as a whole: More naive CD4+ cells and higher diversity were found in long-lived than in aged donors. The CMV status of each donor remained undetermined, and this could have confounded shifts in expanded clonotypes.

On this clonotype itself: The antigen is undetermined.

The authors ran a second PCR of about 6 to 11 cycles using a sample-barcoded 5' primer and a J-beta primer mix. A template-switch adaptor with 12 random nucleotides tagged each cDNA molecule. TCRdb analysed the 5' RACE reads with MiXCR anew, one entry per CDR3 protein. Here the sample spans some 700,000 distinct CDR3 sequences, over 20% being singletons. Germline V gene lookup returns CDR1 SGDLS and CDR2 YYNGEE. There are 14 residues in the CDR3. Individuals who donated were healthy Caucasians from Russia aged about 6 to 90. The genes are TRBV9 and TRBJ2-5; tentatively, D is TRBD2 (6 bases). The assigned J gene may be wrong: the sequence end matches TRBJ2-1 better. The sequence came from a man between 65 and 80 years old in good health. The sample was blood. The CDR3 nucleotides read TGTGCCAGCAGCGTACCTGGGAGGTATGATGAGCAGTTCTTC. Translating gives CASSVPGRYDEQFF.